The next 17 T cell receptor beta chains were all read from a single sample in a study of T cells in localized non-small cell lung cancer. The data were produced by immunoSEQ multiplex PCR, yet TCRdb's version contains in-frame clones alone and is incomplete. The sample has roughly 1,000 clones, 25% to 35% seen once. The sequences come from lung tumor tissue, collected before any cancer treatment. Receptor source: a female donor aged 60 or older with stage III squamous cell lung carcinoma.

The chain recombines TRBV28 with TRBJ2-1; 7 bases fit TRBD1. In germline, CDR1 is MDHEN, CDR2 SYDVKM. CDR3 size: 12 residues. The junction had 6 bases not matched to a gene; V was cut back by 8 bases and J by 8 bases. The CDR3: CASRNRGDEQFF. The DNA of the CDR3 is TGTGCCAGCCGGAACAGGGGTGATGAGCAGTTCTTC. Full variable domain (missing parts from reference TRBV28 and TRBJ2-1): DVKVTQSSRYLVKRTGEKVFLECVQDMDHENMFWYRQDPGLGLRLIYFSYDVKMKEKGDIPEGYSVSREKKERFSLILESASTNQTSMYLCASRNRGDEQFFGPGTRLTVL.

By sample fraction, this clone is medium-sized. J is TRBJ2-1 and V is TRBV11-3; a possible D gene is TRBD2 (6 bases). The CDR3 runs 18 residues. Looked up from germline, CDR1 is SGHNT and CDR2 is YENEEA. Trimming stripped 1 base from V and 4 bases from J, with 20 bases between. CDR3 nucleotides: TGTGCCAGCAGCTTAGGAGGGCGGGGAGCCCTAATTTACAATGAGCAGTTCTTC. Translating it yields CASSLGGRGALIYNEQFF.

This chain joins TRBV6-8 and TRBJ1-2; D perhaps matches TRBD1 (5 bases). Germline CDR1 is MNHGY and CDR2 is SAAAGT. V was shortened by 7 bases and J by 2 bases, with 14 bases between the two germline ends. This CDR3 comprises 14 residues. CDR3 coding DNA: TGTGCCAGCACCCCGAGGGGATCCAACTATGGCTACACCTTC. Protein product: CASTPRGSNYGYTF.

This clone is deemed large. The chain combines TRBV6-8 with TRBJ1-5, with 10 bases fitting TRBD1. The J segment lost 6 bases and the V segment lost 5 bases, leaving 4 bases of the junction unmatched. The CDR3 length is 14 residues. Per germline, CDR1 MNHGY and CDR2 SAAAGT. CDR3 amino acids: CASSGRTGGQPQHF. The CDR3, as DNA: TGTGCCAGCAGTGGGAGGACAGGGGGTCAGCCCCAGCATTTT.

J is TRBJ2-3 and V is TRBV14; 8 nucleotides agree with TRBD1. CDR1 is SGHDN, CDR2 FVKESK, per germline. This CDR3 contains 16 residues. V lost 5 bases and J lost 3; bases outside the gene matches: 10. The CDR3 region has the DNA TGTGCCAGCAGCTTTTTGGTGGGACAGGAGACAGATACGCAGTATTTT. Amino acid sequence: CASSFLVGQETDTQYF.

The rearrangement joins TRBV15 to TRBJ1-5, with D unresolved. The CDR3 length is 14 residues. Germline assignment: CDR1 LNHNV and CDR2 YYDKDF (reference sequence). V lost 4 bases, J lost 4 bases, and 11 bases lay in between. CDR3 protein: CATSTGARNQPQHF. The CDR3 coding sequence is TGTGCCACCAGCACTGGCGCTAGAAATCAGCCCCAGCATTTT.

This clone was seen a handful of times. The chain is built from TRBV28 and TRBJ2-3; D tentatively fits TRBD1 or TRBD2 (6 bases each). Trimming removed 5 bases from V and 7 bases from J, with 22 bases in between. CDR1 is MDHEN and CDR2 is SYDVKM in the germline V gene. This CDR3 has 16 amino acids. CDR3 DNA: TGTGCCAGCAGTGAGGGCGGGACATTTGTTGGAAATACGCAGTATTTT. Translation: CASSEGGTFVGNTQYF.

The chain uses TRBV6-8 and TRBJ2-7; perhaps TRBD2 as D (5 bases). Germline loops: CDR1 MNHGY, CDR2 SAAAGT. The CDR3 contains 13 residues. V gave up 8 bases and J gave up 6 bases, with 17 bases separating them. The DNA for the CDR3 is TGTGCCAGCTCCGTTGTCCCGGCGGGCGAGCAGTACTTC. Translated, it gives CASSVVPAGEQYF.

Only a few counts were recorded for this clone. The V and J genes are TRBV19 and TRBJ1-5, with D unresolved. Trimming stripped 5 bases from V and 1 base from J, with 9 bases between. The CDR3 length is 14 residues. Germline V lookup: CDR1 LNHDA, CDR2 SQIVND (reference sequence). The CDR3 sequence is CASSVSQSNQPQHF. The CDR3 bases are TGTGCCAGTAGTGTATCTCAGAGCAATCAGCCCCAGCATTTT.

This clone occurred a few times. V gene TRBV9 combines with J gene TRBJ2-7, with D perhaps TRBD1 or TRBD2 (5 bases each). V gave up 0 bases and J gave up 6 bases, with 10 bases separating them. The CDR3 runs 13 residues. Germline-derived CDR1 and CDR2 are SGDLS and YYNGEE. The CDR3 DNA follows: TGTGCCAGCAGCGTAGGAGGGGCTGGCGAGCAGTACTTC. Protein sequence: CASSVGGAGEQYF.

This chain connects TRBV28 to TRBJ1-5, with D possibly being TRBD1 (6 bases). This CDR3 has 16 residues. V was trimmed by 7 bases and J by 9 bases, leaving 25 bases between them. Germline CDR1 reads MDHEN; CDR2 reads SYDVKM. CDR3 residues: CASTELRGTRGRPQHF. CDR3 coding DNA: TGTGCCAGCACCGAGCTACGTGGGACACGAGGTAGGCCCCAGCATTTT.

The V gene is TRBV6-8, the J gene TRBJ1-2, with D possibly TRBD1 on 6 matching bases. This CDR3 has 14 amino acids. Deletions cut 2 bases from V and 6 bases from J, with 13 bases between. Germline lookup yields CDR1 MNHGY and CDR2 SAAAGT. CDR3 DNA sequence: TGTGCCAGCAGTTACCCGACAGGAGGCGATGGCTACACCTTC. Protein: CASSYPTGGDGYTF.

By share, this clone counts as large (0.1 to 1%). V and J are TRBV6-8 and TRBJ2-6; 10 bases are shared with TRBD2. V shed 6 bases and J 2 bases; nucleotides not matched to a gene: 1. CDR1 MNHGY and CDR2 SAAAGT come from the germline V gene. The CDR3 is 15 residues long. The CDR3 sequence: CASRLAGAGANVLTF. The CDR3 nucleotides read TGTGCCAGCAGGCTAGCGGGAGCTGGGGCCAACGTCCTGACTTTC.

This clone has more than one count but fewer than ten. The rearrangement uses TRBV11-3 and TRBJ1-5; TRBD1 matches 9 bases. Germline trimming cut 1 base from V and 3 bases from J; bases unmatched to any gene: 4. The V gene's germline CDR1 is SGHNT and CDR2 YENEEA. This CDR3 spans 16 amino acids. The CDR3 region has the DNA TGTGCCAGCAGCTTAGTAGGGACAGGGAACAATCAGCCCCAGCATTTT. Translation gives CASSLVGTGNNQPQHF.

V usage is TRBV11-3 and J usage is TRBJ1-1, with 7 bases aligning to TRBD1. The germline V gene encodes CDR1 SGHNT and CDR2 YENEEA. There are 14 residues in the CDR3. V lost 5 bases, J lost 0 bases, and 3 bases stayed unmatched. Here the CDR3 reads CASSPGTVNTEAFF. CDR3 nucleotides: TGTGCCAGCAGCCCCGGGACAGTGAACACTGAAGCTTTCTTT.

The rearrangement joins TRBV18 to TRBJ1-1; no reliable D call. CDR1 is KGHSH and CDR2 is LQKENI in the germline V gene. The CDR3 has 17 amino acids. The V end was cut by 3 bases, the J end by 1 base, with 18 bases between. CDR3 in amino acids: CASSPHFSGTSNTEAFF. CDR3 sequence (DNA): TGTGCCAGCTCACCTCATTTTAGCGGCACCTCGAACACTGAAGCTTTCTTT.

The CDR3 sequence is CASSPDRVGANVLTF. The CDR3 nucleotides read TGTGCCAGCTCCCCCGACAGAGTTGGGGCCAACGTCCTGACTTTC. This chain connects TRBV18 to TRBJ2-6, with a weak D call TRBD1 (5 bases). This CDR3 is built from 15 residues. The germline V gene has CDR1 KGHSH and CDR2 LQKENI. Trimming left V 6 bases short and J 3 bases short, with 12 bases between. The full variable domain, completed using reference TRBV18 and TRBJ2-6, is NAGVMQNPRHLVRRRGQEARLRCSPMKGHSHVYWYRQLPEEGLKFMVYLQKENIIDESGMPKERFSAEFPKEGPSILRIQQVVRGDSAAYFCASSPDRVGANVLTFGAGSRLTVL.